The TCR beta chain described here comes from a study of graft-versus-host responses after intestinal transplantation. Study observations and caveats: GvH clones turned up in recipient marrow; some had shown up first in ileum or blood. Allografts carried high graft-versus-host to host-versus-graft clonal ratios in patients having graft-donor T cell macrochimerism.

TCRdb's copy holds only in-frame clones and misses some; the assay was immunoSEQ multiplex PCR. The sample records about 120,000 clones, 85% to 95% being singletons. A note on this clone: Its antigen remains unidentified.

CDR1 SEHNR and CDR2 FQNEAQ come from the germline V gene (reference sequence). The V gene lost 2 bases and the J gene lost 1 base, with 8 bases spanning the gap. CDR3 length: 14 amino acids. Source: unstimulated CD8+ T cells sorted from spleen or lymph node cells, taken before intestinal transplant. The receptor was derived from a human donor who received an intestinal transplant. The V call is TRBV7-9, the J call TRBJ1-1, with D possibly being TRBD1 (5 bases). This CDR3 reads CASSLWDGNTEAFF. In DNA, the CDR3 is TGTGCCAGCAGCTTATGGGACGGGAACACTGAAGCTTTCTTT.